This TCR beta chain was captured in a study of tumor-infiltrating lymphocytes in oesophageal squamous cell carcinoma. MiXCR was run by TCRdb on the PCR reads, yielding one entry per CDR3 protein. The top ten hold roughly a third of the sample, which has approximately 9,600 distinct CDR3 sequences, around three fifths seen once. The CDR3 consists of 15 residues. Looked up from germline, CDR1 is SGHTA and CDR2 is FQGNSA. This clonotype was observed a handful of times. The J gene is TRBJ2-1, the V gene TRBV7-2; TRBD2 aligns across 11 bases. The J call may not be correct, given that the DNA end is closer to TRBJ2-7. The sequence came from a male donor with esophageal squamous cell carcinoma. Source material: esophageal tumor tissue. The chain's CDR3 is CASSSTSGSPYEQYF. The DNA for the CDR3 is TGTGCCAGCAGCTCTACTAGCGGGAGTCCCTACGAGCAGTACTTC.